The 20 T cell receptor beta chains below were found in one sample sequenced in a study of T cell repertoires in cytomegalovirus infection. TCRdb re-called the reads through MiXCR, storing one row per CDR3 protein. Of around 69,000 distinct CDR3 sequences listed, around 27% were seen once; the top ten hold roughly three fifths. Their antigen targets remain unknown. This material consisted of CD8+ T cells from cultured PBMCs, taken from culture after CMV antigen stimulation. The origin of the receptors is a human donor in good health (CMV status not recorded). Some clones in this sample may be carry-over from other donors' samples.

This clonotype occurred once. The chain carries TRBV9 and TRBJ2-2, with D tentatively TRBD2 (5 bases). Germline V gives CDR1 SGDLS, CDR2 YYNGEE. The CDR3 extends over 13 amino acids. With 4 bases removed from V and 4 bases from J, the gap between germline ends came to 8 bases. Here the CDR3 DNA reads TGTGCCAGCAGCCCCCGGGGCACCGGGGAGCTGTTTTTT. Amino acid sequence: CASSPRGTGELFF.

The chain combines TRBV11-1 with TRBJ1-1, with a tentative D call TRBD1 (6 bases). Germline assignment: CDR1 SGHAT and CDR2 FQDESV (reference sequence). The V end lost 5 bases, the J end lost 5 bases, and 12 bases lay between the germline ends. The CDR3 has 13 amino acids. The CDR3 DNA is TGTGCCAGCAGCCACGATGGACAGACTGAAGCTTTCTTT. Translated, it gives CASSHDGQTEAFF.

The sample holds a few counts of this clonotype. The chain employs TRBV27 and TRBJ1-1, with 10 nucleotides matching TRBD1. Germline-derived CDR1 and CDR2 are MNHEY and SMNVEV (reference sequence). The CDR3 loop spans 15 amino acids. V was clipped by 6 bases and J by 7 bases; unmatched bases: 11. Here the CDR3 DNA reads TGTGCCAGCAGACTAGACAGGGGGCGCGACCATGAAGCTTTCTTT. Protein sequence: CASRLDRGRDHEAFF.

The table lists this clonotype with a few counts. The chain couples TRBV3-1 to TRBJ2-7; D gene ambiguous. Germline assignment: CDR1 LGHDT and CDR2 YNNKEL (reference sequence). V was clipped by 6 bases and J by 6 bases, with 12 bases between them. CDR3 length equals 12 residues. CDR3 nucleotide sequence: TGTGCCAGCAGTCGCCCCGGGCGCGAGCAGTACTTC. Translation gives CASSRPGREQYF.

This clonotype came up a few times. V is TRBV27 and J is TRBJ2-5; D possibly corresponds to TRBD2 (5 bases). Trimming removed 4 bases at V and 4 bases at J, with 13 bases between. The CDR3 is made up of 14 amino acids. Germline V gene sequence: CDR1 MNHEY, CDR2 SMNVEV (reference sequence). The CDR3 DNA reads as TGTGCCAGCAGTTCTACTTACGCGGGAGAGACCCAGTACTTC. As protein: CASSSTYAGETQYF.

This clonotype was observed a handful of times. The DNA of the CDR3 is TGTGCCAGCAGTGAGGCCGATTACGAGCAGTACTTC. It is translated as CASSEADYEQYF. J is TRBJ2-7 and V is TRBV2; no clear D. Per the germline V gene, CDR1 is SNHLY and CDR2 is FYNNEI. This CDR3 spans 12 amino acids. Deletions cut 3 bases from V and 4 bases from J, with 7 bases between.

This clonotype was found a few times. V gene TRBV7-8 combines with J gene TRBJ1-5; 7 bases map to TRBD1. Germline V gene lookup returns CDR1 SGHVS and CDR2 FQNEAQ. V lost 1 base to trimming and J lost 1 base; unmatched junction nucleotides: 7. This CDR3 comprises 17 residues. CDR3 nucleotides: TGTGCCAGCAGCTTAGGGATTAGACAGGGCAGCAATCAGCCCCAGCATTTT. It yields the protein CASSLGIRQGSNQPQHF.

This clonotype was recorded a few times. V and J are TRBV6-5 and TRBJ2-5, with 9 bases matching TRBD1. This CDR3 is built from 19 residues. Germline V lookup: CDR1 MNHEY, CDR2 SVGAGI. V lost 6 bases to trimming and J lost 3 bases; unmatched junction nucleotides: 20. The DNA of the CDR3 is TGTGCCAGCAGGTCGACTCGATCCCGGGACAGGGTACCCAAAGAGACCCAGTACTTC. It codes for CASRSTRSRDRVPKETQYF.

This clonotype turned up a few times. The V gene is TRBV7-8, the J gene TRBJ2-1; 9 bases fit TRBD2. Unmatched junction bases numbered 6, after V lost 1 base and J lost 2 bases. The CDR3 is 17 amino acids. Germline CDR1 reads SGHVS; CDR2 reads FQNEAQ. CDR3 region: CASSLGGAGGPYNEQFF. CDR3 nucleotide sequence: TGTGCCAGCAGCTTAGGCGGAGCGGGGGGCCCCTACAATGAGCAGTTCTTC.

The chain uses TRBV27 and TRBJ2-5; no clear D gene. Germline V gene data show CDR1 as MNHEY and CDR2 as SMNVEV (reference sequence). The CDR3 runs 12 residues. The V gene lost 7 bases and the J gene lost 1 base, with 7 bases spanning the gap. In nucleotides, the CDR3 is TGTGCCAGCACCCCGCCCCAAGAGACCCAGTACTTC. Translating gives CASTPPQETQYF.

The V call is TRBV7-9, the J call TRBJ2-3, with TRBD2 matching 9 bases. The CDR3 runs 14 residues. Germline CDR1 is SEHNR and CDR2 is FQNEAQ (reference sequence). The junction had 1 base not matched to a gene; V was cut back by 4 bases and J by 2 bases. The CDR3, as DNA: TGTGCCAGCAGCTCTAGCGGGAACACAGATACGCAGTATTTT. It translates to CASSSSGNTDTQYF.

Ten or more counts support this clonotype. This chain uses TRBV9 with TRBJ1-1, with 7 bases lining up with TRBD1. This CDR3 spans 14 amino acids. V gave up 4 bases and J gave up 5 bases; unmatched junction bases: 8. Germline assignment: CDR1 SGDLS and CDR2 YYNGEE. Here the CDR3 DNA reads TGTGCCAGCAGCCCCCAGGGGGTAGGAACTGAAGCTTTCTTT. It specifies CASSPQGVGTEAFF.

This clonotype occurred a few times. The V call is TRBV7-6, the J call TRBJ2-7, with a possible D match to TRBD2 (6 bases). V lost 1 base, J lost 2 bases, and 15 bases lay in between. Looked up from germline, CDR1 is SGHVS and CDR2 is FNYEAQ. This CDR3 comprises 16 residues. CDR3 in DNA: TGTGCCAGCAGCTTAGGGGACGGGAGAGGGACCTACGAGCAGTACTTC. This translates into CASSLGDGRGTYEQYF.

This clonotype was recorded at least ten times. This chain uses TRBV27 with TRBJ2-1; 8 bases agree with TRBD2. The germline CDR1 and CDR2 sequences are MNHEY and SMNVEV (reference sequence). This CDR3 has 15 amino acids. V lost 3 bases and J lost 3; bases outside the gene matches: 4. The DNA of the CDR3 is TGTGCCAGCAGTTTTTCGGGACTAGACTACAATGAGCAGTTCTTC. This sequence encodes CASSFSGLDYNEQFF.

This clonotype was observed at least ten times. The chain employs TRBV2 and TRBJ2-7; D may be TRBD2 (5 bases). Germline-derived CDR1 and CDR2 are SNHLY and FYNNEI. Trimming stripped 2 bases from V and 2 bases from J, with 22 bases between. This CDR3 comprises 18 residues. CDR3 in DNA: TGTGCCAGCAGTGAAAATTTGGTCTCGACTATGACGACCTACGAGCAGTACTTC. The encoded protein is CASSENLVSTMTTYEQYF. Based on the CDR3 plus reference TRBV2 and TRBJ2-7, the full variable domain is EPEVTQTPSHQVTQMGQEVILRCVPISNHLYFYWYRQILGQKVEFLVSFYNNEISEKSEIFDDQFSVERPDGSNFTLKIRSTKLEDSAMYFCASSENLVSTMTTYEQYFGPGTRLTVT.

This rearrangement joins TRBV27 to TRBJ2-3, with 10 bases aligning to TRBD2. The CDR3 is 15 amino acids. Germline CDR1 MNHEY, CDR2 SMNVEV (reference sequence). With V trimmed by 3 bases and J by 1 base, 1 base remained unmatched. CDR3 loop: CASSLGTSGTDTQYF. The CDR3 DNA reads TGTGCCAGCAGTTTGGGGACTAGCGGCACAGATACGCAGTATTTT.

The chain combines TRBV6-5 with TRBJ2-7, with 8 bases identical to TRBD2. This CDR3 contains 14 residues. Germline V lookup: CDR1 MNHEY, CDR2 SVGAGI. The V segment lost 4 bases and the J segment 0 bases; nucleotides outside the gene matches: 2. DNA for the CDR3: TGTGCCAGCAGTTTTAGCGGGGACTCCTACGAGCAGTACTTC. It translates to CASSFSGDSYEQYF.

A few counts support this clonotype. This chain connects TRBV11-2 to TRBJ2-5; D might be TRBD1 (5 bases). Germline V lookup: CDR1 SGHAT, CDR2 FQNNGV. The V end lost 5 bases, the J end lost 2 bases, and 15 bases lay between the germline ends. CDR3 length: 15 residues. CDR3 residues: CASSLGAETQETQYF. In DNA form, the CDR3 reads TGTGCCAGCAGCCTAGGGGCGGAGACACAAGAGACCCAGTACTTC.

The rearrangement uses TRBV20-1 and TRBJ1-1; D possibly corresponds to TRBD1 (5 bases). V was pared by 0 bases and J by 1 base, with 9 bases between. The CDR3 contains 14 residues. Germline V gives CDR1 DFQATT, CDR2 SNEGSKA (reference sequence). CDR3 sequence reads: CSAREWDGNTEAFF. The CDR3, as DNA: TGCAGTGCTAGAGAATGGGACGGGAACACTGAAGCTTTCTTT.

This clonotype was seen more than once but under ten times. This sequence joins TRBV27 and TRBJ1-5; D remains ambiguous. Deletions cut 6 bases from V and 7 bases from J, with 10 bases between. The CDR3 spans 12 residues. Germline V lookup: CDR1 MNHEY, CDR2 SMNVEV (reference sequence). The CDR3 DNA sequence: TGTGCCAGCAGCCGACATGGGCAGCCCCAGCATTTT. It is translated as CASSRHGQPQHF.